Listed here are 15 T cell receptor beta chains from one sample, sequenced in a study of molecular identifiers for immune sequencing clone quantification. TCRdb re-derived calls from the PCR reads in MiXCR, one entry per CDR3 protein. The sample holds over 600,000 distinct CDR3 sequences; around 20% are singletons and the top ten take around 0.9%. Sequencing was performed on naive CD8+ T cells from blood, with Jurkat cell RNA spiked in. Subset noted: FACS-sorted CD8+CD4-CCR7+CD45RA+ naive T cells. These receptors originate from a human donor in good health. Some libraries in this study had Jurkat cell RNA spiked in.

This clonotype was seen many times. The J gene is TRBJ1-4, the V gene TRBV4-3; TRBD1 is a possible D gene (5 bases). The CDR3 has 16 residues. CDR1 LGHNA and CDR2 YSLEER come from the germline V gene. Deletions cut 0 bases from V and 5 bases from J, with 13 bases between. The chain's CDR3 is CASSQDIQGYNEKLFF. CDR3 sequence (DNA): TGCGCCAGCAGCCAAGATATCCAGGGTTACAATGAAAAACTGTTTTTT.

There are many counts of this clonotype. The chain uses TRBV6-2 or TRBV6-3 and TRBJ2-7; possibly TRBD2 for D (6 bases). This CDR3 has 13 residues. V lost 6 bases to trimming and J lost 3 bases, with 12 bases between them. CDR1 is MNHEY, CDR2 SVGEGT, per germline. The CDR3 is CASSSGLIYEQYF. The CDR3 region has the DNA TGTGCCAGCAGCTCGGGACTGATCTACGAGCAGTACTTC.

There are many counts of this clonotype. The CDR3 sequence: CASSLGGGGGETQYF. The DNA of the CDR3 is TGTGCCAGCAGCTTAGGTGGTGGGGGCGGAGAGACCCAGTACTTC. The rearrangement uses TRBV7-9 and TRBJ2-5, with D possibly matching TRBD1 (6 bases). CDR1 SEHNR and CDR2 FQNEAQ come from the germline V gene (reference sequence). This CDR3 region has 15 residues. With 1 base removed from V and 4 bases from J, the gap between germline ends came to 13 bases.

On this clonotype itself: A much larger clone sits a single nucleotide away, making a read error possible. The V and J genes are TRBV27 and TRBJ1-5; D possibly corresponds to TRBD1 (5 bases). Germline assignment: CDR1 MNHEY and CDR2 SMNVEV (reference sequence). The CDR3 length is 14 residues. V was trimmed by 4 bases and J by 7 bases, leaving 14 bases between them. CDR3 nucleotides: TGTGCCAGCAGTTCCCTTATGGGGCGGCAGCCCCAGCATTTT. Translated: CASSSLMGRQPQHF.

This clonotype was found many times. The rearrangement links TRBV29-1 to TRBJ2-3; TRBD2 matches at 8 bases. J was trimmed by 6 bases and V by 7 bases; bases with no gene match: 21. This CDR3 has 17 amino acids. CDR1 is SQVTM and CDR2 is ANQGSEA in the germline V gene. The CDR3 spells CSASEPRTSLIGDTQYF. CDR3 bases: TGCAGCGCGTCCGAACCCCGGACTAGCCTAATTGGGGATACGCAGTATTTT.

In the case of this clonotype: A clone one base away is much larger, so this may be a read error. V gene TRBV7-3 combines with J gene TRBJ2-5; D is perhaps TRBD1 or TRBD2 (5 bases each). This CDR3 comprises 17 residues. Trimming left V 2 bases short and J 5 bases short, with 21 bases between. The germline CDR1 and CDR2 sequences are SGHTA and FQGTGA. Written as DNA, the CDR3 is TGTGCCAGCAGCTTATTGGTTCGGGGCAGGGACGTGGAGACCCAGTACTTC. Amino acid sequence: CASSLLVRGRDVETQYF.

This clonotype was counted ten times or more. The chain is built from TRBV30 and TRBJ2-7; D uncertain. The CDR3 is 12 residues long. With 3 bases removed from V and 6 bases from J, the gap between germline ends came to 12 bases. CDR1 and CDR2 (germline): GTSNPN, SVGIG (reference sequence). This CDR3 is CAWRLSGVEQYF. CDR3 nucleotide sequence: TGTGCCTGGAGACTGTCTGGGGTCGAGCAGTACTTC.

In its sample, this clonotype was seen many times. This chain joins TRBV2 and TRBJ2-3, with D possibly being TRBD1 (5 bases). Germline V gene sequence: CDR1 SNHLY, CDR2 FYNNEI. The V end lost 10 bases, the J end lost 0 bases, and 20 bases lay between the germline ends. The CDR3 sequence is 16 residues long. The CDR3 DNA reads as TGTGCCATCACAAGGGATGGGCAGGGAAGCACAGATACGCAGTATTTT. Translation gives CAITRDGQGSTDTQYF.

This chain links TRBV13 with TRBJ2-2; 8 bases agree with TRBD1. The CDR3 loop spans 15 amino acids. J gave up 3 bases and V 5 bases, and 5 bases lay outside the gene matches. Germline V gene sequence: CDR1 PRHDT, CDR2 FYEKMQ (reference sequence). CDR3 sequence: CASSTDRVDTGELFF. The CDR3 nucleotides are TGTGCCAGCAGCACGGACAGGGTCGACACCGGGGAGCTGTTTTTT.

This clonotype has just a few counts. The genes are TRBV2 and TRBJ1-2, with 9 positions matching TRBD1. V lost 7 bases, J lost 2 bases, and 14 bases stayed unmatched. Germline V gene data show CDR1 as SNHLY and CDR2 as FYNNEI. The CDR3 runs 17 residues. The CDR3 reads CASTLDRGTLTNYGYTF. Written as DNA, the CDR3 is TGTGCCAGCACCCTAGACAGGGGGACTCTCACCAACTATGGCTACACCTTC. Drawing the rest from reference TRBV2 and TRBJ1-2, the complete variable domain is EPEVTQTPSHQVTQMGQEVILRCVPISNHLYFYWYRQILGQKVEFLVSFYNNEISEKSEIFDDQFSVERPDGSNFTLKIRSTKLEDSAMYFCASTLDRGTLTNYGYTFGSGTRLTVV.

This chain joins TRBV27 and TRBJ1-5; weak D call: TRBD1 (6 bases). This CDR3 is built from 14 residues. Deletions cut 3 bases from V and 7 bases from J, with 13 bases between. The germline gives CDR1 MNHEY, CDR2 SMNVEV (reference sequence). The CDR3 spells CASSFAGAKQPQHF. CDR3 DNA sequence: TGTGCCAGCAGTTTTGCAGGGGCCAAACAGCCCCAGCATTTT.

Ten or more counts support this clonotype. The rearrangement uses TRBV6-2 or TRBV6-3 and TRBJ2-3; 11 bases match TRBD2. With V trimmed by 4 bases and J by 6 bases, 3 bases remained unmatched. CDR3 length: 14 residues. Per the germline V gene, CDR1 is MNHEY and CDR2 is SVGEGT. In DNA form, the CDR3 reads TGTGCCAGCAGTTTAGCGGGGGGGTTTGATACGCAGTATTTT. It codes for CASSLAGGFDTQYF.

Worth noting for this clonotype: A much larger clone lies one base from this, so it may be a read error. V usage is TRBV29-1 and J usage is TRBJ2-7; D may correspond to TRBD1 or TRBD2 (5 bases each). The germline gives CDR1 SQVTM, CDR2 ANQGSEA. V was shortened by 0 bases and J by 3 bases, with 15 bases between the two germline ends. The CDR3 spans 15 residues. CDR3 sequence reads: CSVEEGPRELYEQYF. DNA for the CDR3: TGCAGCGTTGAAGAGGGACCAAGGGAACTCTACGAGCAGTACTTC.

The V and J genes are TRBV5-5 and TRBJ2-7; D may match TRBD1 or TRBD2 (5 bases each). Trimming removed 7 bases from V and 2 bases from J, with 10 bases in between. Looked up from germline, CDR1 is SGHKS and CDR2 is YYEKEE (reference sequence). The CDR3 runs to 12 residues. CDR3 sequence reads: CASRDEPYEQYF. The CDR3 DNA reads as TGTGCCAGCCGGGACGAGCCCTACGAGCAGTACTTC. Supplemented by reference TRBV5-5 and TRBJ2-7, the full variable domain reads DAGVTQSPTHLIKTRGQQVTLRCSPISGHKSVSWYQQVLGQGPQFIFQYYEKEERGRGNFPDRFSARQFPNYSSELNVNALLLGDSALYLCASRDEPYEQYFGPGTRLTVT.

The table lists this clonotype with many counts. V gene TRBV27 combines with J gene TRBJ2-7; D perhaps matches TRBD1 (6 bases). This CDR3 has 13 amino acids. The germline V gene has CDR1 MNHEY and CDR2 SMNVEV (reference sequence). Between the trimmed V and J ends, which lost 8 bases and 4 bases, there was a span of 15 bases. CDR3 sequence (DNA): TGTGCCAGCTCCGCGACAGGCGAATACGAGCAGTACTTC. Protein: CASSATGEYEQYF.